The subject of this entry is one T cell receptor beta chain. Its antigen has not been determined. Base qualities are not at hand, and no much larger clone is one base apart. CDR3 length: 13 amino acids, cysteine to phenylalanine. The read is trimmed to its CDR3 DNA, 39 bases read in frame from base 1. As encoded in the germline V gene, CDR1 is SNHLY while CDR2 is FYNNEI. Unmatched junction bases come to 4, with V trimmed by 6 bases and J by 5 bases. For TCR Vbeta sequencing, memory CD4+ T cells were sorted ex vivo from the peripheral blood of both healthy controls and narcolepsy patients. The library relied on the immunoSEQ multiplex PCR assay. TCRdb took over this immuneACCESS table, retaining in-frame rearrangements with V and J assigned. Such tables are incomplete; in checked studies, under half of the missing clones stem from an unresolved V gene, and the remainder is unexplained. The sample yields 31,000 or so clones; about nine tenths were counted once. Approximately 1.2% of the sample is taken by the ten largest.

These data belong to a study of T cells in narcolepsy (dated by TCRdb to 2016 to 2019). Looking at the study overall: The study enrolled patients with narcolepsy type 1 or type 2 (NT1, NT2) together with healthy control donors. Autoreactive T cells targeting hypocretin neuron self-antigens (hypocretin, TRIB2) were sought in narcolepsy patients, and TCR Vbeta sequencing was used to track clonotypes in blood and CSF. Broader findings and caveats from the paper: In plots comparing CSF and blood CD4+ T cell clonotypes from the same patient, HCRT-specific and TRIB2-specific autoreactive clonotypes were highlighted. According to the report, autoreactive clonotypes were detected serially in the blood of the same patients and of different patients, but not in healthy controls. No sequences matching autoreactive T cell clones were present in some of the blood memory CD4+ repertoires from patients and controls. Patients and controls had comparable numbers of sequenced blood memory CD4+ clonotypes, averaging about 39,000 and 35,000, respectively.

This TCR derives from a human donor with narcolepsy. This sequence uses TRBV2 and TRBJ2-7; 10 middle bases align to TRBD2. Specimen: CD45RA- memory CD4+ T cells from PBMCs. The cell subset or site label, as the study defines it: memory T cells sorted ex vivo from peripheral blood. The CDR3 region: CASSPSGSNEQYF. At the DNA level, the sequence is TGTGCCAGCAGCCCTAGCGGGAGTAACGAGCAGTACTTC.